Listed here are 10 T cell receptor beta chains from one sample, sequenced in a study of shared clonotypes between healthy human individuals. Some clones are missing from TCRdb's copy, which holds only in-frame ones; the method was immunoSEQ multiplex PCR. The sample has roughly 2.1 million clones, about 93% seen once. Terminally differentiated effector memory CD45RA+ cells were excluded by CCR7 positive selection of CD45RO-negative cells. Sequenced sample: naive CD8+ T cells from PBMCs. Receptors were obtained from a man aged 18 to 30 in good health. Some clones in this sample may be carry-over from other donors' samples.

This clone showed up just once. The chain uses TRBV12-2 and TRBJ1-1. TRBV12-2 is a documented pseudogene. The CDR3 covers 13 residues. The CDR3 nucleotides read TGTGCAAGTCGGTCCGTAAGGGACACTGAAGCTTTCTTT. Translating gives CASRSVRDTEAFF.

The chain carries TRBV30 and TRBJ2-3, with D unclear. The germline V and J ends were trimmed by 0 bases and 1 base, with 8 bases remaining between them. CDR1 and CDR2 (germline): GTSNPN, SVGIG (reference sequence). This CDR3 spans 14 amino acids. The CDR3 DNA reads as TGTGCCTGGAGTGTGGTTCAGCGCACAGATACGCAGTATTTT. This sequence encodes CAWSVVQRTDTQYF.

The chain has TRBV11-2 and TRBJ2-2, with TRBD1 matching 9 bases. The CDR3 covers 16 residues. Germline V gives CDR1 SGHAT, CDR2 FQNNGV. V dropped 5 bases and J dropped 5; count of bases not matched to a gene: 9. CDR3 protein: CASSPNRGRGTGELFF. CDR3 coding DNA: TGTGCCAGCAGCCCGAACAGGGGGCGGGGGACCGGGGAGCTGTTTTTT.

The gene calls are TRBV14 and TRBJ2-3; D is unresolved. V shed 5 bases and J shed 1 base, with 7 bases lying between them. The CDR3 runs to 13 residues. The germline CDR1 and CDR2 sequences are SGHDN and FVKESK. The CDR3, as DNA: TGTGCCAGCAGCTACTATCGCACAGATACGCAGTATTTT. Its protein product is CASSYYRTDTQYF.

Of note for this clone: At the DNA level, this CDR3 is encoded by other sequences in the same sample as well. V usage is TRBV19 and J usage is TRBJ1-5; D call uncertain. Germline loops: CDR1 LNHDA, CDR2 SQIVND (reference sequence). This CDR3 spans 13 amino acids. Trimming pared 5 bases from V and 2 bases from J, leaving 7 bases between. The CDR3 bases are TGTGCCAGTAGTTTCCAGGGCAATCAGCCCCAGCATTTT. This sequence encodes CASSFQGNQPQHF. The entire variable domain, with the rest obtained from reference TRBV19 and TRBJ1-5, is as follows: DGGITQSPKYLFRKEGQNVTLSCEQNLNHDAMYWYRQDPGQGLRLIYYSQIVNDFQKGDIAEGYSVSREKKESFPLTVTSAQKNPTAFYLCASSFQGNQPQHFGDGTRLSIL.

CDR3 protein: CASSLGQLPNTEAFF. Here the CDR3 DNA reads TGTGCCAGCAGTTTGGGGCAACTGCCGAACACTGAAGCTTTCTTT. The genes are TRBV28 and TRBJ1-1; D is perhaps TRBD1 (5 bases). V dropped 3 bases and J dropped 1 base, with 12 bases sitting between them. Germline V gene lookup returns CDR1 MDHEN and CDR2 SYDVKM. The CDR3 has 15 residues.

The chain recombines TRBV11-2 with TRBJ2-7; either TRBD1 or TRBD2 may supply D (6 bases each). V was trimmed by 3 bases and J by 3 bases, leaving 18 bases between them. This CDR3 has 16 amino acids. Looked up from germline, CDR1 is SGHAT and CDR2 is FQNNGV. CDR3 bases: TGTGCCAGCAGCTTCGTACAGGGAATGCGGGACTACGAGCAGTACTTC. This encodes CASSFVQGMRDYEQYF.

The chain carries TRBV9 and TRBJ2-3; 9 nucleotides match TRBD2. Germline CDR1 reads SGDLS; CDR2 reads YYNGEE. V shed 0 bases, J shed 5 bases, and the junction held 7 bases outside the gene matches. The CDR3 sequence is 16 residues long. CDR3 amino acids: CASSVGLAGVIDTQYF. The CDR3 DNA reads TGTGCCAGCAGCGTAGGGTTAGCGGGAGTTATAGATACGCAGTATTTT. The entire variable domain, with the rest obtained from reference TRBV9 and TRBJ2-3, is as follows: DSGVTQTPKHLITATGQRVTLRCSPRSGDLSVYWYQQSLDQGLQFLIQYYNGEERAKGNILERFSAQQFPDLHSELNLSSLELGDSALYFCASSVGLAGVIDTQYFGPGTRLTVL.

The DNA of the CDR3 is TGTGCCAGCAGCTTAAACAGGGGGCAGATTGAAAAACTGTTTTTT. Its protein is CASSLNRGQIEKLFF. J is TRBJ1-4 and V is TRBV13, with 9 nucleotides matching TRBD1. This CDR3 is built from 15 residues. The V gene end was trimmed by 2 bases and the J gene end by 7 bases; junction bases not matched to a gene: 5. Germline V gene lookup returns CDR1 PRHDT and CDR2 FYEKMQ (reference sequence).

J is TRBJ2-7 and V is TRBV27; no clear D gene. This CDR3 comprises 13 residues. The germline V gene encodes CDR1 MNHEY and CDR2 SMNVEV (reference sequence). Trimming took off 2 bases at V and 6 bases at J, with 11 bases between the two ends. The CDR3 nucleotides read TGTGCCAGCAGTTTAAGGACCGCCGGCGAGCAGTACTTC. Residues: CASSLRTAGEQYF.